The clone carrying this T cell receptor beta chain came up many times. One entry per CDR3 protein results from TCRdb running MiXCR on the 5' RACE reads. The data show around 82,000 distinct CDR3 sequences, 6.5% to 8.5% seen once. The data stem from a study of human T cells and chemical hapten exposure. Whole blood that had not been fractionated was the source of extracted total RNA. The TCR comes from a male donor in good health.

The CDR3 region is CSARGENYGYTF. The DNA for the CDR3 is TGCAGTGCTAGGGGGGAAAACTATGGCTACACCTTC. V is TRBV20-1 and J is TRBJ1-2, with D possibly being TRBD1 (5 bases). The CDR3 spans 12 residues. Trimming removed 3 bases at V and 2 bases at J, with 7 bases between. Germline values: CDR1 DFQATT, CDR2 SNEGSKA (reference sequence).